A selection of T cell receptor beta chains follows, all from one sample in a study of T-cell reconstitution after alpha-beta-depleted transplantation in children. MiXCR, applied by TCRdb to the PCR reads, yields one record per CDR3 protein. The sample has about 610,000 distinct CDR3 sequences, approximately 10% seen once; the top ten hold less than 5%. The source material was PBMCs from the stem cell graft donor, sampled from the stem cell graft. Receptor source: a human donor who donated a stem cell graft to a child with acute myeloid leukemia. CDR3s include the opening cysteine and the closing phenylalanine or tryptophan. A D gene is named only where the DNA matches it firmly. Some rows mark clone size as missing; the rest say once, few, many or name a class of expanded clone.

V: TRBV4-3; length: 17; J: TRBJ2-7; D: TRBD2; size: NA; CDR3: CASSQEPGLAVAYEQYF; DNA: TGCGCCAGCAGCCAAGAACCAGGACTAGCGGTTGCCTACGAGCAGTACTTC
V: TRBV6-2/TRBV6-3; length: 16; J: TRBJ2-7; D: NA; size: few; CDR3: CASSYSKLTVASGTGF; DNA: NA
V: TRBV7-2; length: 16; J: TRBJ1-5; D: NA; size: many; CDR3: CASSLAGWGTNQPQHF; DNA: TGTGCCAGCAGCTTAGCGGGATGGGGCACTAATCAGCCCCAGCATTTT
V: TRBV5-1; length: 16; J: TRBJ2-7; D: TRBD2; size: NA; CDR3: CASSLDQAGGPAVQYF; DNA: TGCGCCAGCAGCTTGGACCAAGCGGGAGGGCCGGCGGTGCAGTACTTC
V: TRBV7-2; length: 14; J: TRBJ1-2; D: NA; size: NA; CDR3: CASSPRVRNYGYTF; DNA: TGTGCCAGCAGCCCCAGGGTGCGGAACTATGGCTACACCTTC
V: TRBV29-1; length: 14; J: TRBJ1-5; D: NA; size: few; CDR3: CSVGAGDSNQPQHF; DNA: TGCAGCGTTGGGGCAGGGGATAGCAATCAGCCCCAGCATTTT
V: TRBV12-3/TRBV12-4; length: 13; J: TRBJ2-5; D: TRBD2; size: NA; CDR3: CASCGGGRDTQYF; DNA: TGTGCCAGCTGTGGCGGGGGGAGAGATACCCAGTACTTC
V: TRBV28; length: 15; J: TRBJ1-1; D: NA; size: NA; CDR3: CASSPKRTVNTEAFF; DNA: TGTGCCAGCAGTCCCAAACGGACTGTGAACACTGAAGCTTTCTTT
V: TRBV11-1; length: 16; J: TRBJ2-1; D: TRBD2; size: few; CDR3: CASSPRAGVTYNEQFF; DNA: TGTGCCAGCAGCCCCCGAGCGGGAGTTACCTACAATGAGCAGTTCTTC
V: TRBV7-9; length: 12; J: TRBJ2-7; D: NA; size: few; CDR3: CASSFNIYEQYF; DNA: TGTGCCAGCAGCTTTAATATCTACGAGCAGTACTTC
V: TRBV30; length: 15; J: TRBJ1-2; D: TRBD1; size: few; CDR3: CACWTPGQKNYGYTF; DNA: TGTGCCTGCTGGACCCCGGGACAGAAGAACTATGGCTACACCTTC
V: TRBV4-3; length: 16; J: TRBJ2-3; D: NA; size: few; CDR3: CASSQDRAGIRGTQYF; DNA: TGCGCCAGCAGCCAAGATAGGGCGGGAATTCGGGGGACGCAGTATTTT
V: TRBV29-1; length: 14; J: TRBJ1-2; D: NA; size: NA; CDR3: CSVGDRGAVYGYTF; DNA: TGCAGCGTTGGCGATCGGGGAGCCGTCTATGGCTACACCTTC
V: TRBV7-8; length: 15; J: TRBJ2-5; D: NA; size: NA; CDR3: CASSPWGEAAETQYF; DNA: TGTGCCAGCAGCCCGTGGGGGGAGGCCGCGGAGACCCAGTACTTC
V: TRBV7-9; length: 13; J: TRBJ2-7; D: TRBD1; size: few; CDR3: CASQGQASYEQYF; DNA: TGTGCCAGCCAGGGACAGGCTTCCTACGAGCAGTACTTC
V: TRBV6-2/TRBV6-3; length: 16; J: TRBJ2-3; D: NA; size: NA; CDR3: CASSFVGRSPLDTQYF; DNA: TGTGCCAGCAGTTTTGTGGGGAGGAGTCCGTTGGATACGCAGTATTTT
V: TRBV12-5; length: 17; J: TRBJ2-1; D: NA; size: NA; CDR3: CASGLDRDTNSYNEQFF; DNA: TGTGCTAGTGGTTTGGATCGGGACACCAACTCCTACAATGAGCAGTTCTTC
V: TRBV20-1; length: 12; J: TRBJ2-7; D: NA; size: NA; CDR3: CSARRDPYEQYF; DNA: TGCAGTGCTAGACGGGACCCCTACGAGCAGTACTTC
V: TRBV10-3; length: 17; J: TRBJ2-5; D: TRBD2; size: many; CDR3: CAISESILSGRGETQYF; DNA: TGTGCCATCAGTGAGTCGATTTTGAGCGGGAGGGGAGAGACCCAGTACTTC
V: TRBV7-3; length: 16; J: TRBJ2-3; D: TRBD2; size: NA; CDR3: CASSFGRRGYTDTQYF; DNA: TGTGCCAGCAGCTTCGGCCGGCGGGGGTACACAGATACGCAGTATTTT
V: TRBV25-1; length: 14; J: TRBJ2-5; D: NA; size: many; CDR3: CASSEYRGSETQYF; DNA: TGTGCCAGCAGTGAATACCGGGGGTCAGAGACCCAGTACTTC
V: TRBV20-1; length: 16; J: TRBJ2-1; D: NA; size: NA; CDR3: CSARIPGHVGYNEQFF; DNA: TGCAGTGCTAGAATCCCCGGGCACGTGGGCTACAATGAGCAGTTCTTC
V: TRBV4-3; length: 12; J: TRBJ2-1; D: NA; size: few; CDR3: CASSQEIGEQFF; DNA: TGCGCCAGCAGCCAAGAAATAGGTGAGCAGTTCTTC
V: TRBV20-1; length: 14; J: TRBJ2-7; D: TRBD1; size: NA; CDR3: CSAPADRGFYEQYF; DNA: TGCAGTGCCCCCGCGGACAGGGGGTTTTACGAGCAGTACTTC
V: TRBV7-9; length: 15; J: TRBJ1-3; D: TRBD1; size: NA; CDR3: CASRSGRTGLDTTYF; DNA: TGTGCCAGCAGGTCCGGCAGGACAGGGCTTGACACCACATATTTT
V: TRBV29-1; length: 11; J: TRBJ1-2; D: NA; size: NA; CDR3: CSVDPQYGYTF; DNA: TGCAGCGTTGATCCACAGTATGGCTACACCTTC
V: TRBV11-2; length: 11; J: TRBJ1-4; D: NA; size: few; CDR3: CASANGGRLFF; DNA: TGTGCCAGCGCAAATGGAGGGAGGCTGTTTTTT
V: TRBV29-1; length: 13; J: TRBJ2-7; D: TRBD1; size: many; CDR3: CSAQGDRGYEQYF; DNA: TGCAGCGCCCAAGGGGACAGGGGCTACGAGCAGTACTTC
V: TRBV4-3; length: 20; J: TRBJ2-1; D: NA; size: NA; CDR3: CASSPWGPTVAGLSQDEQFF; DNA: TGCGCCAGCAGCCCTTGGGGGCCAACGGTAGCAGGCCTGAGTCAGGATGAGCAGTTCTTC
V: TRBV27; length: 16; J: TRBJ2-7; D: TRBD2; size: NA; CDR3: CASSPLGGGRAGEQYF; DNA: TGTGCCAGCAGTCCCCTGGGCGGCGGGAGAGCGGGCGAGCAGTACTTC
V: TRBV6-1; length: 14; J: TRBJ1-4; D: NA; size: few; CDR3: CASRHGGVDEKLFF; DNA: TGTGCCAGCAGGCATGGAGGGGTTGATGAAAAACTGTTTTTT
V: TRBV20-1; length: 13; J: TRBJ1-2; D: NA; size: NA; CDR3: CSASVSAGPGYTF; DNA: TGCAGTGCTAGTGTGTCGGCAGGGCCAGGCTACACCTTC
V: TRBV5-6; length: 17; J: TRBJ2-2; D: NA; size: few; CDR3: CASSLIQEAGQAGELFF; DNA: TGTGCCAGCAGCTTGATCCAAGAGGCAGGGCAAGCCGGGGAGCTGTTTTTT
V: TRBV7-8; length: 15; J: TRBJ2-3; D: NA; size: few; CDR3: CASSLGTASPDTQYF; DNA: TGTGCCAGCAGCTTAGGGACAGCGAGCCCAGATACGCAGTATTTT
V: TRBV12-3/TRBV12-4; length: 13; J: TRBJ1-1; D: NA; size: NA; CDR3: CASSLSPDTEAFF; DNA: TGTGCCAGCAGTTTGTCACCCGACACTGAAGCTTTCTTT
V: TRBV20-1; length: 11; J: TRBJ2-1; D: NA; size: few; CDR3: CSAGRGDEQFF; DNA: TGCAGTGCTGGCAGGGGTGATGAGCAGTTCTTC
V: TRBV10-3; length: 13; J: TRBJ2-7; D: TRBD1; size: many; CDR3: CAITSTGDYEQYF; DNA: TGTGCCATCACCTCGACAGGGGACTACGAGCAGTACTTC
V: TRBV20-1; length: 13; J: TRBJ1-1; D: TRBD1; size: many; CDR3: CRGTGGKATEAFF; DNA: TGCAGGGGGACAGGGGGCAAAGCCACTGAAGCTTTCTTT